Presented here are 16 T cell receptor beta chains from one specimen sequenced in a study of CD8 T cells in Susac syndrome. RNA amounts of roughly 0.45 to 1 ug underwent reverse transcription with random hexamers. TCRdb reprocessed the immunoSEQ multiplex PCR reads via MiXCR and lists one record per CDR3 protein. The table includes around 280,000 distinct CDR3 sequences, about 85% detected once. The sequenced sample consisted of CD8+ T cells from PBMCs. Receptors were obtained from a human donor with multiple sclerosis.

The chain employs TRBV7-3 and TRBJ2-3, with D possibly TRBD2 on 6 matching bases. Germline CDR1 SGHTA, CDR2 FQGTGA. The CDR3 loop spans 18 amino acids. With 1 base removed from V and 3 bases from J, the gap between germline ends came to 20 bases. Here the CDR3 reads CASSLRGEGGARTDTQYF. The CDR3 DNA sequence: TGTGCCAGCAGCTTAAGGGGCGAGGGCGGGGCGAGGACAGATACGCAGTATTTT.

This clonotype has only one observation. This sequence joins TRBV3-1 and TRBJ2-5, with 8 bases aligning to TRBD1. This CDR3 comprises 16 residues. The ends lost 7 bases at V and 4 bases at J; junction bases unmatched: 14. In germline, CDR1 is LGHDT, CDR2 YNNKEL (reference sequence). CDR3 coding DNA: TGTGCCAGCATTCCCGGACGGGACAGGTTAAGAGAGACCCAGTACTTC. Its translation is CASIPGRDRLRETQYF.

CDR3 region: CASSYSLAGVADTQYF. As DNA, the CDR3 is TGTGCCAGCAGTTACTCCCTGGCGGGAGTGGCAGATACGCAGTATTTT. The rearrangement joins TRBV6-6 to TRBJ2-3; 7 bases line up with TRBD2. The ends lost 0 bases at V and 4 bases at J; junction bases unmatched: 7. The CDR3 loop spans 16 amino acids. Per germline, CDR1 MNHNY and CDR2 SVGAGI (reference sequence).

The V gene is TRBV25-1, the J gene TRBJ2-5; the D is unclear. Per germline, CDR1 MGHDK and CDR2 SYGVNS. The CDR3 covers 11 residues. V was trimmed by 3 bases and J by 7 bases, leaving 6 bases between them. The CDR3 is CASSETPTQYF. Written as DNA, the CDR3 is TGTGCCAGCAGTGAGACCCCGACCCAGTACTTC.

This clonotype has just one count. The chain joins TRBV5-4 to TRBJ2-1; 7 bases map to TRBD2. The CDR3 has 17 amino acids. V lost 3 bases to trimming and J lost 1 base; unmatched junction nucleotides: 10. The germline V gene encodes CDR1 SGHNT and CDR2 YYREEE (reference sequence). The CDR3 coding sequence is TGTGCCAGCAGCTCGGCCAAGGGCGGGAGATCCTACAATGAGCAGTTCTTC. Its translation: CASSSAKGGRSYNEQFF. Looking up the rest from reference TRBV5-4 and TRBJ2-1 gives the full variable domain: ETGVTQSPTHLIKTRGQQVTLRCSSQSGHNTVSWYQQALGQGPQFIFQYYREEENGRGNFPPRFSGLQFPNYSSELNVNALELDDSALYLCASSSAKGGRSYNEQFFGPGTRLTVL.

This chain joins TRBV19 and TRBJ2-7, with 8 bases matching TRBD1. Per the germline V gene, CDR1 is LNHDA and CDR2 is SQIVND (reference sequence). This CDR3 contains 14 residues. J lost 6 bases, V lost 5 bases, and 9 bases had no gene match. The CDR3 bases are TGTGCCAGTAGTGCTTCCGGGACAGGAGGCGAGCAGTACTTC. Translation gives CASSASGTGGEQYF.

This clonotype occurred once. The chain couples TRBV5-1 to TRBJ2-5; the match to TRBD2 covers 10 bases. The germline V gene encodes CDR1 SGHRS and CDR2 YFSETQ. V lost 5 bases to trimming and J lost 4 bases; unmatched junction nucleotides: 5. CDR3 length equals 14 residues. Here the CDR3 DNA reads TGCGCCAGCAGACCTAGCGGGAGCAGAGAGACCCAGTACTTC. This codes for CASRPSGSRETQYF.

This clonotype occurred once. This sequence joins TRBV10-3 and TRBJ2-3; no firm D call. This CDR3 is 15 amino acids long. The V gene lost 2 bases and the J gene lost 3 bases, with 12 bases spanning the gap. Germline CDR1 ENHRY, CDR2 SYGVKD. CDR3 DNA: TGTGCCATCAGTGAGACCAGTCCCACAACAGATACGCAGTATTTT. Translation: CAISETSPTTDTQYF.

The sample holds a few counts of this clonotype. The chain employs TRBV5-1 and TRBJ2-7, with D perhaps matching TRBD1 (5 bases). Germline-derived CDR1 and CDR2 are SGHRS and YFSETQ. The CDR3 is 13 amino acids. V was trimmed by 0 bases and J by 4 bases, leaving 8 bases between them. The CDR3 region is CASSLGTHYEQYF. DNA for the CDR3: TGCGCCAGCAGCTTGGGGACACATTACGAGCAGTACTTC.

The chain couples TRBV27 to TRBJ2-7, with D possibly TRBD2 on 6 matching bases. Trimming removed 4 bases at V and 0 bases at J, with 10 bases between. This CDR3 region has 14 residues. Germline-derived CDR1 and CDR2 are MNHEY and SMNVEV (reference sequence). The CDR3 loop reads CASSSAGFSYEQYF. The CDR3 coding sequence is TGTGCCAGCAGTTCGGCGGGATTCTCCTACGAGCAGTACTTC.

CDR3 DNA: TGTGCCAGCAGCCTAGGGGACTACAACTCTGGAAACACCATATATTTT. Translation gives CASSLGDYNSGNTIYF. The genes are TRBV7-9 and TRBJ1-3; D perhaps matches TRBD1 (5 bases). CDR3 length: 16 residues. The ends were cut back, 5 bases at V and 0 bases at J, with 14 bases in the middle. Germline CDR1 SEHNR, CDR2 FQNEAQ (reference sequence).

The J gene is TRBJ2-3, the V gene TRBV29-1; 9 bases align to TRBD2. The junction had 20 bases not matched to a gene; V was cut back by 6 bases and J by 1 base. Per germline, CDR1 SQVTM and CDR2 ANQGSEA. This CDR3 has 19 amino acids. In nucleotides, the CDR3 is TGCAGCGTCCGACCTAGCGGGACTATCACCGTCGAAGGCACAGATACGCAGTATTTT. Translated: CSVRPSGTITVEGTDTQYF.

The chain employs TRBV7-8 and TRBJ1-4, with a weak D call TRBD1 (5 bases). The CDR3 length is 17 residues. V gave up 7 bases and J gave up 0 bases, with 18 bases separating them. Germline CDR1 SGHVS, CDR2 FQNEAQ. The CDR3 DNA is TGTGCCAGCACCCCCGGGACCCATACTGCAACTAATGAAAAACTGTTTTTT. This gives the protein CASTPGTHTATNEKLFF.

The chain combines TRBV28 with TRBJ2-3, with D possibly being TRBD2 (5 bases). Trimming stripped 2 bases from V and 1 base from J, with 22 bases between. Germline V gene lookup returns CDR1 MDHEN and CDR2 SYDVKM. The CDR3 consists of 19 residues. CDR3: CASSLGSGYSLIGTDTQYF. CDR3 DNA sequence: TGTGCCAGCAGTTTAGGGTCGGGATATTCGTTGATTGGCACAGATACGCAGTATTTT. Together with reference TRBV28 and TRBJ2-3, the CDR3 gives the full variable domain: DVKVTQSSRYLVKRTGEKVFLECVQDMDHENMFWYRQDPGLGLRLIYFSYDVKMKEKGDIPEGYSVSREKKERFSLILESASTNQTSMYLCASSLGSGYSLIGTDTQYFGPGTRLTVL.

The genes are TRBV28 and TRBJ1-5, with 7 bases that match TRBD1. V trimming: 6 bases; J trimming: 7 bases; junction bases outside the gene matches: 6. CDR3 length: 13 residues. Germline CDR1 and CDR2: MDHEN and SYDVKM. The CDR3 spells CASRTDREQPQHF. CDR3 coding DNA: TGTGCCAGCAGAACCGACAGGGAACAGCCCCAGCATTTT.

This sequence joins TRBV10-3 and TRBJ2-1; no definite D call. Germline V CDR1 and CDR2: ENHRY, SYGVKD. With 9 bases removed from V and 9 bases from J, the gap between germline ends came to 9 bases. CDR3 length: 10 residues. The CDR3 sequence: CAIEIGEQFF. DNA of the CDR3: TGTGCCATTGAGATAGGTGAGCAGTTCTTC.